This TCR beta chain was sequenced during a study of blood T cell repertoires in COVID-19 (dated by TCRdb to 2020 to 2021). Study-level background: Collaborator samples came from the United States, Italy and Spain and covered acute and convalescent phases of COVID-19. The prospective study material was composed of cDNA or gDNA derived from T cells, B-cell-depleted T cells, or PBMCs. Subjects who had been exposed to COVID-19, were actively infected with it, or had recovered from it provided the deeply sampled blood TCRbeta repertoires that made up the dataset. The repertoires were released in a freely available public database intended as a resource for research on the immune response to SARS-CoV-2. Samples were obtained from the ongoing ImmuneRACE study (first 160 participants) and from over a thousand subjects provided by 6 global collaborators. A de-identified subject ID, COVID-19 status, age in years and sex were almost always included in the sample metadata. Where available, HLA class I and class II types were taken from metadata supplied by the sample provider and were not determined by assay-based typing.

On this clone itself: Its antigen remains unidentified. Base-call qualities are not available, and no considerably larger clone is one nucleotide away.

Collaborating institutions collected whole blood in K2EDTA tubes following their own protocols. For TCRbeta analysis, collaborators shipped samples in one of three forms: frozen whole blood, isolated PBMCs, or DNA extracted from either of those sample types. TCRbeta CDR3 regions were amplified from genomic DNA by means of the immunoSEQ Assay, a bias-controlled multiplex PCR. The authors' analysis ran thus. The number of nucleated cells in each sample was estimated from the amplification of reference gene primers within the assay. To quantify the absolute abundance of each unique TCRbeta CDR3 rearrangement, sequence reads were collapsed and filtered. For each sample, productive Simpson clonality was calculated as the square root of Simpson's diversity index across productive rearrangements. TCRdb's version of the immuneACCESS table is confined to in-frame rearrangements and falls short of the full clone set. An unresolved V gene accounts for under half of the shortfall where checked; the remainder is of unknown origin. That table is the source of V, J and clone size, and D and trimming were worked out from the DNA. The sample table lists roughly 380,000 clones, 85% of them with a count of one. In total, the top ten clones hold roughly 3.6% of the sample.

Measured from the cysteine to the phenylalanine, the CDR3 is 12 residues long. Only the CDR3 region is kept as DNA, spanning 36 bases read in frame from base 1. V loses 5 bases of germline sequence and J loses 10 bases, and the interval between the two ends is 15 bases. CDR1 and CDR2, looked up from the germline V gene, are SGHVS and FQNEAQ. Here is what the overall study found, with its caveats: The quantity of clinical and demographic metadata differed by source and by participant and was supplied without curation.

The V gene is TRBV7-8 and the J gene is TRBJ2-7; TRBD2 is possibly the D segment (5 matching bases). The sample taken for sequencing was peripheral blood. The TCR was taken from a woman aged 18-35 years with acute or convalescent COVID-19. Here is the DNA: TGTGCCAGCAGCCAGACTACCTCCTACCAGTACTTC. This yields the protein CASSQTTSYQYF.